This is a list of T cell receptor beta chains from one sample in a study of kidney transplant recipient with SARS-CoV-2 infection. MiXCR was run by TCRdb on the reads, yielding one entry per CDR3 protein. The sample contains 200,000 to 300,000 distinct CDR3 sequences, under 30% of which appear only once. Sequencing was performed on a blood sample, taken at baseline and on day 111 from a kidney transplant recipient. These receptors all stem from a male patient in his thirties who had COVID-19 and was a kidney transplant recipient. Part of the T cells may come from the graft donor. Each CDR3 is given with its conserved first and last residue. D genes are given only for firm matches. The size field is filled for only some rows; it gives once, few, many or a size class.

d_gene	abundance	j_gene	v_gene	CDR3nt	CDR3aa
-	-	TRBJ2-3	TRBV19	TGTGCCAGCTCAAGCGGGCGTCGCACAGATACGCAGTATTTT	CASSSGRRTDTQYF
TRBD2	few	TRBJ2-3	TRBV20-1	TGCAGTGCTAGCGGACTAGCGGGAGTCATCATACATACGCAGTATTTT	CSASGLAGVIIHTQYF
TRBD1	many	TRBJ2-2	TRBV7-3	TGTGCCAGCAGGATCCGGACAGGGCCTAACACCGGGGAGCTGTTTTTT	CASRIRTGPNTGELFF
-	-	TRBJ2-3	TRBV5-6	TGTGCCAGTACGGCAGGGGTCCCAGATACGCAGTATTTT	CASTAGVPDTQYF
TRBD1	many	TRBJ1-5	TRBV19	TGTGCCAGTCGGGACAGAATAGGCAATCAGCCCCAGCATTTT	CASRDRIGNQPQHF
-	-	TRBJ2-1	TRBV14	TGTGCCAGCAGCCAATCCCCCCGGACTGAGCAGTTCTTC	CASSQSPRTEQFF
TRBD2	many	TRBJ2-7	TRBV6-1	TGTGCCAGCAGTGAACTCCTAGCGGCCTACGAGCAGTACTTC	CASSELLAAYEQYF
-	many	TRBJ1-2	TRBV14	TGTGCCAGCAGCCAATACGTCATGCGGGGCTACACCTTC	CASSQYVMRGYTF
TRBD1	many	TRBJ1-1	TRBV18	TGTGCCAGCTCACCCAACCAACAGGGGGCCGTATTCACTGAAGCTTTCTTT	CASSPNQQGAVFTEAFF
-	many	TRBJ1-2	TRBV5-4	TGTGCCAGCTGTAGGATCGTACCAGGAAAGACCTATGGCTACACCTTC	CASCRIVPGKTYGYTF
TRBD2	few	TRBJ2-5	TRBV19	TGTGCCAGTAGTAAGGCCATACCCGGGACTAGCGGGGGTTTTTCCCAAGAGACCCAGTACTTC	CASSKAIPGTSGGFSQETQYF
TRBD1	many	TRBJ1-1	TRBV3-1	TGTGCCAGCAGCCAGGGGACAGCTCACACTGAAGCTTTCTTT	CASSQGTAHTEAFF
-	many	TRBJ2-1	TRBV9	TGTGCCAGCAGCGGGGGGGACCGGGATGAGCAGTTCTTC	CASSGGDRDEQFF
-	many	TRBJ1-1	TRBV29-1	TGCAGCGTTTTAGGGGATAACACTGAAGCTTTCTTT	CSVLGDNTEAFF
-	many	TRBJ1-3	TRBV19	TGTGCCAGTAGTTTATCCGCGTTTGGAAACACCATATATTTT	CASSLSAFGNTIYF
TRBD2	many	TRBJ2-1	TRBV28	TGTGCCAGCAGTTTTCCTACTAGCGGAACCTCCTACAATGAGCAGTTCTTC	CASSFPTSGTSYNEQFF